A selection of T cell receptor beta chains follows, all from one sample in a study of cytomegalovirus exposure and HLA in healthy donors. Repertoires were generated with immunoSEQ multiplex PCR, while TCRdb's copy carries only in-frame clones and drops some. Of about 130,000 clones listed, around nine tenths are singletons. Sequences were obtained from PBMCs. Receptors originate from a man aged 25-40 years in good health and CMV-seronegative. Both conserved end residues are part of each CDR3.

cdr3_aa	j_call	v_call
CASSHSAGQGPHEQYF	TRBJ2-7	TRBV4-3
CASSPFLGTGLYGYTF	TRBJ1-2	TRBV5-1
CASRQGTSEETQYF	TRBJ2-5	TRBV5-4
CASSYRFRDRGYYEQYF	TRBJ2-7	TRBV5-6
CASSLSGNGYTF	TRBJ1-2	TRBV5-1
CASSFGPGSVNTEAFF	TRBJ1-1	TRBV5-4
CATSRDRVGTEAFF	TRBJ1-1	TRBV15
CASSYSPGQGNTEAFF	TRBJ1-1	TRBV6-6
CASGGASYNEQFF	TRBJ2-1	TRBV18
CASTGTGGHTEAFF	TRBJ1-1	TRBV2
CASSISGGSNQPQHF	TRBJ1-5	TRBV19
CASSEGARETQYF	TRBJ2-5	TRBV6-4
CASSYLSGDTDTQYF	TRBJ2-3	TRBV6-5
CASSGTGPQPQHF	TRBJ1-5	TRBV7-2
CASSEINLHTYEQYF	TRBJ2-7	TRBV6-1
CASSLAQGPSGYTF	TRBJ1-2	TRBV7-2
CASSYGAGETQYF	TRBJ2-5	TRBV6-6
CASSRTGSNFGGYTF	TRBJ1-2	TRBV6-5
CASRPDRMNTEAFF	TRBJ1-1	TRBV19
CASSFTGIRQPQHF	TRBJ1-5	TRBV4-1
CASSQDGDSTYEQYF	TRBJ2-7	TRBV4-3
CASSQVGGFYGYTF	TRBJ1-2	TRBV4-2
CASSPQGEAYEQYF	TRBJ2-7	TRBV28
CASSPGTEQFF	TRBJ2-1	TRBV7-3
CSVEDPSSDRPQHF	TRBJ1-5	TRBV29-1
CASSFPGQQAFF	TRBJ1-1	TRBV5-1
CASSQKTGGGYNEQFF	TRBJ2-1	TRBV4-1
CASSAGAGGGYNEQFF	TRBJ2-1	TRBV5-4
CASGYSGGVATDTQYF	TRBJ2-3	TRBV5-1
CASSEGGGYPYEQYF	TRBJ2-7	TRBV2
CASTPGLWETQYF	TRBJ2-5	TRBV2
CASSQVRQRLFF	TRBJ2-2	TRBV14
CASSRSVQETQYF	TRBJ2-5	TRBV27
CASRPDPSVRSYEQYF	TRBJ2-7	TRBV27
CASTSGQREKLFF	TRBJ1-4	TRBV6-1
CASRPRDRSPLGYTF	TRBJ1-2	TRBV28
CASSLEGAQQFF	TRBJ2-1	TRBV28
CASSVQGSGELFF	TRBJ2-2	TRBV6-1
CSVDGAGGPREQYF	TRBJ2-7	TRBV29-1
CASSVAEGGGTEAFF	TRBJ1-1	TRBV9
CATRRGSGNTIYF	TRBJ1-3	TRBV6-5
CASSRPGQQTYEQYF	TRBJ2-7	TRBV5-4
CASSVPGTDTQYF	TRBJ2-3	TRBV9
CASSYSWTGDNSPLHF	TRBJ1-6	TRBV6-5
CASSPVRGVRYGYTF	TRBJ1-2	TRBV5-1
CASSQDTGSDTEAFF	TRBJ1-1	TRBV4-1
CSVEARVNTGELFF	TRBJ2-2	TRBV29-1
CASSLTGVGETQYF	TRBJ2-5	TRBV7-9
CASSLGENGYTF	TRBJ1-2	TRBV7-9
CASRPTLGGTGELFF	TRBJ2-2	TRBV7-2
CASVLGGGYGYTF	TRBJ1-2	TRBV11-2
CASSHGQGNAYGYTF	TRBJ1-2	TRBV5-1
CASGLGLAVQETQYF	TRBJ2-5	TRBV12-5
CASSYTSTDTQYF	TRBJ2-3	TRBV6-5
CASSLRGGGGTYEQYF	TRBJ2-7	TRBV27
CASSLVRGSDYGYTF	TRBJ1-2	TRBV5-1
CASSWDRVGGYTF	TRBJ1-2	TRBV5-1